This T cell receptor beta chain was documented in a study of cytomegalovirus exposure and HLA in healthy donors listed by TCRdb under 2017. Looking at the study overall: A later analysis indicated that the 130 or so validation repertoires were generated on the platform also employed for the approximately 690 repertoires of the first cohort. Along with the approximately 620-subject first cohort, a separate validation cohort of around 120 different subjects was used. The aim of the study was to test whether cataloging public T cell receptors could identify signatures of past pathogen exposure. To predict cytomegalovirus infection status, the study brought together high-throughput TCR immunosequencing, statistical association of individual TCRs with disease status, and machine learning. General conclusions and limits of the study: A later analysis found that TCRs clustered in the first cohort also tended to co-occur in the 95 to 150 validation repertoires, with roughly 95% of cluster scores above 0. The authors suggested that the approach could potentially be extended to other disease states and immunological phenotypes. A few of the identified cytomegalovirus-associated TCR beta chains were confirmed in vitro to be specific for cytomegalovirus antigens. The study listed around 160 TCR beta chains as associated with cytomegalovirus. Across donors, most TCR sequences were observed very rarely, whereas some public TCRs were present in many individuals. The classifier was reported to diagnose cytomegalovirus status with high specificity and sensitivity in both the original and validation cohorts. The validation cohort had no HLA typing available for a later analysis, so co-occurrence within that cohort was assessed over all 120 or so repertoires.

The donors belonged to the validation cohort of approximately 130 subjects, which was separate from the roughly 700-subject first cohort. Receptor libraries were prepared by the immunoSEQ multiplex PCR assay. The source study handled its data this way. A statistical classification framework was built for diagnosing cytomegalovirus status from the catalog of TCR beta chain sequences. Held by TCRdb, this immuneACCESS table contains in-frame sequences only and omits some clones. Under half of the omission traces to an unresolved V gene where checked; the cause of the rest is unknown. The DNA was the basis for D and trimming; V, J and clone size are from that table. Counted in this sample were 100,000 to 150,000 clones; roughly 89% of them appeared once. The top ten constitute 1.5% to 2% of the sample. About this clone: Its specific antigen is unknown. One base away there is no much larger clone; base qualities are not given.

Its CDR3 holds 13 amino acids, cysteine through phenylalanine. Of all the DNA, just the CDR3 is kept, 39 bases in frame from base 1. Trimming takes 5 bases off V and 4 bases off J; junction bases not matched to a gene: 5. As encoded in the germline V gene, CDR1 is MNHEY while CDR2 is SVGAGI. The sequence joins TRBV6-5 to TRBJ2-7; TRBD1 aligns with 7 central bases. The clonotype was recovered from a woman between 18 and 30 years old in good health and CMV-seronegative. Sequencing was done on a sample of PBMCs. CDR3 loop: CASSNRGFYEQYF. The nucleotide sequence reads as follows: TGTGCCAGCAGTAACAGGGGCTTTTACGAGCAGTACTTC.